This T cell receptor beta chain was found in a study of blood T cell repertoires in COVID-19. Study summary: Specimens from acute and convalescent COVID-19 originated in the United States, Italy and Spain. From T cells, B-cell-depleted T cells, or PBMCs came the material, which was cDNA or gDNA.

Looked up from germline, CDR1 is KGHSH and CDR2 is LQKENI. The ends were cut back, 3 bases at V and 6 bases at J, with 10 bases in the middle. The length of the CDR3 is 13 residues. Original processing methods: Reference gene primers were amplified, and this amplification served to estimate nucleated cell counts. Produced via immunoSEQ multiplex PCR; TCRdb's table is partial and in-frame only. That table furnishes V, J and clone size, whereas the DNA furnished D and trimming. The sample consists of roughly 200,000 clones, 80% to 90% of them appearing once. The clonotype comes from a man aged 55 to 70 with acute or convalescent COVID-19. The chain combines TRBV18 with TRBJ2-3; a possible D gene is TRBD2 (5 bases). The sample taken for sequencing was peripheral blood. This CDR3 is CASSPNWRDTQYF. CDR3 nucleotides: TGTGCCAGCTCACCGAATTGGAGGGATACGCAGTATTTT.